The 14 T cell receptor beta chains reported below all come from one sample, sequenced in a study of blood T cell repertoires in COVID-19. The protocol was immunoSEQ multiplex PCR, while the TCRdb copy is restricted to in-frame clones and leaves out a portion. Of 25,000 to 30,000 clones in the sample, over 75% were seen once. The sequenced material came from peripheral blood. These TCRs come from a woman aged 60-75 years with acute or convalescent COVID-19.

The chain carries TRBV2 and TRBJ2-7, with 11 bases identical to TRBD1. The CDR3 totals 14 residues. V lost 8 bases and J lost 3; bases outside the gene matches: 6. Germline V gives CDR1 SNHLY, CDR2 FYNNEI. The CDR3 region is CASSGQGDLYEQYF. As DNA, the CDR3 is TGTGCCAGCTCGGGACAGGGGGACCTCTACGAGCAGTACTTC. The whole variable domain, filled in from reference TRBV2 and TRBJ2-7, reads EPEVTQTPSHQVTQMGQEVILRCVPISNHLYFYWYRQILGQKVEFLVSFYNNEISEKSEIFDDQFSVERPDGSNFTLKIRSTKLEDSAMYFCASSGQGDLYEQYFGPGTRLTVT.

The rearrangement links TRBV7-2 to TRBJ1-6, with TRBD1 matching over 7 bases. Trimming cost V 6 bases and J 9 bases; bases outside gene matches: 17. Looked up from germline, CDR1 is SGHTA and CDR2 is FQGNSA. The CDR3 runs to 17 residues. The CDR3 DNA reads as TGTGCCAGCAGGCCAAACAGGGGCCTACCCTTATTTTCACCCCTCCACTTT. Translated, it gives CASRPNRGLPLFSPLHF.

The chain carries TRBV10-1 and TRBJ2-1, with 8 bases lining up with TRBD2. Losses at the gene ends were 5 bases for V and 9 bases for J; bases not matched to a gene: 15. The CDR3 spans 16 residues. The germline gives CDR1 WNHNN, CDR2 SYGVQD (reference sequence). The CDR3 DNA follows: TGCGCCAGCAGTTCCTCTGCGGGGGGCTTAGGTGTTGAGCAGTTCTTC. Its protein product is CASSSSAGGLGVEQFF.

The DNA for the CDR3 is TGCGCCAGCAGCTTAGCCCCGGGACAGGGTGGTGGCTACACCTTC. Translated: CASSLAPGQGGGYTF. This sequence joins TRBV5-1 and TRBJ1-2; 9 nucleotides align to TRBD1. Losses at the gene ends were 2 bases for V and 7 bases for J; bases not matched to a gene: 9. From germline, CDR1 is SGHRS and CDR2 YFSETQ. The CDR3 totals 15 residues.

The chain carries TRBV2 and TRBJ1-1; D possibly corresponds to TRBD1 (5 bases). Germline lookup yields CDR1 SNHLY and CDR2 FYNNEI. Trimming pared 3 bases from V and 3 bases from J, leaving 11 bases between. The CDR3 sequence is 14 residues long. This chain's CDR3 is CASSDREGYTEAFF. The CDR3 nucleotides read TGTGCCAGCAGTGACAGGGAGGGATACACTGAAGCTTTCTTT.

The chain employs TRBV29-1 and TRBJ2-3, with D hard to call. Germline CDR1 and CDR2: SQVTM and ANQGSEA. The CDR3 loop spans 12 amino acids. V was trimmed by 2 bases and J by 1 base, leaving 4 bases between them. In nucleotides, the CDR3 is TGCAGCGTTGAACAGGGCACAGATACGCAGTATTTT. As protein: CSVEQGTDTQYF.

This rearrangement joins TRBV5-1 to TRBJ2-5; the D is unclear. This CDR3 has 11 residues. V was clipped by 4 bases and J by 1 base, with 2 bases between them. Germline loops: CDR1 SGHRS, CDR2 YFSETQ. The CDR3 reads CASSLQETQYF. The CDR3 DNA reads as TGCGCCAGCAGCCTCCAAGAGACCCAGTACTTC.

The J gene is TRBJ2-3, the V gene TRBV29-1; D ambiguous. Germline V gene data show CDR1 as SQVTM and CDR2 as ANQGSEA. This CDR3 is built from 14 residues. Deletions cut 0 bases from V and 3 bases from J, with 10 bases between. CDR3 DNA sequence: TGCAGCGTTGAAGATCAAGGAGTTACAGATACGCAGTATTTT. Translated: CSVEDQGVTDTQYF.

This clone was counted once. This chain uses TRBV19 with TRBJ1-2, with 9 nucleotides matching TRBD1. V lost 7 bases, J lost 7 bases, and 13 bases stayed unmatched. The germline CDR1 and CDR2 sequences are LNHDA and SQIVND (reference sequence). The CDR3 has 15 residues. CDR3 DNA: TGTGCCAGTACGTATACAGGGGGCGCGTTACCTGGCTACACCTTC. It translates to CASTYTGGALPGYTF.

This sequence joins TRBV9 and TRBJ2-1; D uncertain. Trimming pared 3 bases from V and 5 bases from J, leaving 9 bases between. There are 13 residues in the CDR3. CDR1 and CDR2 (germline): SGDLS, YYNGEE. The CDR3 region is CASSAPRDNEQFF. As DNA, the CDR3 is TGTGCCAGCAGCGCCCCCCGGGACAATGAGCAGTTCTTC.

This rearrangement joins TRBV3-1 (or the pseudogene TRBV3-2) to TRBJ2-5; 9 bases align to TRBD2. Trimming cost V 0 bases and J 5 bases; bases outside gene matches: 10. The V gene's germline CDR1 is LGHDT and CDR2 YNNKEL (reference sequence). The CDR3 spans 17 residues. The CDR3 DNA reads as TGTGCCAGCAGCCAAGACATCGGCGGGGGGGTGGCGGAGACCCAGTACTTC. This gives the protein CASSQDIGGGVAETQYF.

V and J are TRBV30 and TRBJ1-1, with TRBD1 matching 9 bases. CDR3 length: 16 amino acids. Germline V gene sequence: CDR1 GTSNPN, CDR2 SVGIG (reference sequence). V lost 4 bases and J lost 4; bases outside the gene matches: 13. The CDR3 protein is CAWITGQGWLGTEAFF. CDR3 bases: TGTGCCTGGATAACCGGACAGGGGTGGTTGGGCACTGAAGCTTTCTTT.

The rearrangement uses TRBV15 and TRBJ2-3; D may be TRBD2 (6 bases). V lost 5 bases and J 5 bases, leaving 11 bases between the germline ends. The CDR3 loop spans 13 amino acids. In germline, CDR1 is LNHNV, CDR2 YYDKDF (reference sequence). CDR3 coding DNA: TGTGCCACCAGCTACATGGGGGGAGATACGCAGTATTTT. This sequence encodes CATSYMGGDTQYF.

The chain uses TRBV29-1 and TRBJ2-7; D might be TRBD1 (5 bases). The CDR3 has 15 amino acids. Germline CDR1 is SQVTM and CDR2 is ANQGSEA. V was shortened by 0 bases and J by 9 bases, with 21 bases between the two germline ends. The CDR3 spells CSVEELWGAGVPQYF. CDR3 DNA: TGCAGCGTTGAAGAGTTATGGGGCGCAGGAGTACCGCAGTACTTC.